This T cell receptor (beta chain) is from a study of T cell responses to AZD1222 COVID-19 vaccine. Study-level points and caveats: Breadth and depth of Spike-specific TCRs rose after two AZD1222 doses.

Only in-frame clones appear in the TCRdb table, and some are missing; sequencing was by immunoSEQ multiplex PCR. The repertoire holds around 130,000 clones, with around 90% as singletons. The germline gives CDR1 ENHRY, CDR2 SYGVKD. The ends lost 11 bases at V and 7 bases at J; junction bases unmatched: 17. The CDR3 is made up of 15 amino acids. The count of this clone is one. What it recognizes is unknown. Sequencing was performed on peripheral blood, taken on day 0 of AZD1222 vaccination. The source is an adult in good health. The genes are TRBV10-3 and TRBJ1-2, with 9 bases matching TRBD1. CDR3 sequence reads: CAVKPGGQGGGGYTF. The CDR3, as DNA: TGTGCCGTTAAGCCCGGGGGACAGGGTGGTGGTGGCTACACCTTC.